This T cell receptor beta chain originates from a study of tumor-infiltrating lymphocytes in primary liver carcinoma. The overall study: Recorded tumor stage was T1-T3 N0M0, with diameters of about 4 to 10 cm. General study findings and limits: Presence in all five tumor regions was observed for only about 7-25% of top clones.

TCR beta cDNA came from around 0.5 ug total RNA, primed with a constant-region primer. Slightly modified ARM-PCR, run as three nested multiplex PCR rounds, produced the TCR beta libraries. Forward primers for TRBV1-TRBV30 and a C-beta reverse primer served the first two PCR rounds, at roughly 10 cycles each. TCRdb called the multiplex PCR reads again in MiXCR, with one record for every CDR3 protein. The table includes approximately 110,000 distinct CDR3 sequences, approximately 64% detected once. The germline V gene encodes CDR1 SEHNR and CDR2 FQNEAQ (reference sequence). The CDR3 is made up of 14 amino acids. Trimming at V came to 0 bases and at J to 5 bases, leaving 3 bases not matched to a gene. The tissue used was unsorted bulk material of about 20-33 mg. RNA and DNA were co-extracted from it with the AllPrep DNA/RNA mini kit. Samples were taken from five separate regions (per tumor). Note on this clonotype: Its antigen is not known. No conserved phenylalanine or tryptophan ends this CDR3, so it is likely a read error.

This rearrangement joins TRBV7-9 to TRBJ2-5; 7 bases agree with TRBD1. This TCR was recovered from a woman between 55 and 75 years old with primary liver carcinoma and hepatitis B virus infection. The sequencing input was liver tumor tissue from sampling region 3. Subset given: tumor region T3, left-lateral pole. This chain's CDR3 is CASSLAGGRETQYL. CDR3 sequence (DNA): TGTGCCAGCAGCTTAGCAGGGGGCAGGGAGACCCAGTACCTC.